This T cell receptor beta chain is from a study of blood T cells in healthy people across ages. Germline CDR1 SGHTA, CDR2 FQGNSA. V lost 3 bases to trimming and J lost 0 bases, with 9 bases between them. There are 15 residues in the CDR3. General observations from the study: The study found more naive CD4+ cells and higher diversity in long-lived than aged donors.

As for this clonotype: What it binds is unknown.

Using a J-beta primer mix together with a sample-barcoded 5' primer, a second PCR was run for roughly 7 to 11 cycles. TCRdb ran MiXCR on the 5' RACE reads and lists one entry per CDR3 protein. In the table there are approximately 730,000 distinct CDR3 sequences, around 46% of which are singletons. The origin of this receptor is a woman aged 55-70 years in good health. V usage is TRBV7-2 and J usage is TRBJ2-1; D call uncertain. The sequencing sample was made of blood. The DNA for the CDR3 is TGTGCCAGCAGCTTCGAGCGTGGCTCCTACAATGAGCAGTTCTTC. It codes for CASSFERGSYNEQFF.